This T cell receptor (beta chain) emerged from a study of identical twins. Template switching added a universal primer site; cDNA carried unique molecular identifiers. One entry per CDR3 protein, called by TCRdb with MiXCR from the 5' RACE reads. The sample holds some 500,000 distinct CDR3 sequences; about 14% are singletons and the top ten take about 0.52%. This clonotype was counted only a few times. Germline loops: CDR1 DFQATT, CDR2 SNEGSKA (reference sequence). V was clipped by 7 bases and J by 4 bases; unmatched bases: 8. The CDR3 extends over 14 amino acids. The same data also contributed to another study, on yellow fever vaccine responses in identical twins.

The TCR originated in a woman in her late teens or twenties in good health. Sequenced sample: CD4+ T cells sorted from blood. The J gene is TRBJ2-7, the V gene TRBV20-1, with 12 bases aligning to TRBD1. DNA of the CDR3: TGCAGTGTCAACCGGGACAGGGGGCTTTACGAGCAGTACTTC. This codes for CSVNRDRGLYEQYF.